This TCR beta chain was recovered during a study of blood T cell repertoires in COVID-19. About the study: Acute and convalescent COVID-19 specimens originated in the United States, Italy and Spain. Sources were T cells, B-cell-depleted T cells, or PBMCs; the material itself was cDNA or gDNA.

Germline V gene sequence: CDR1 GTSNPN, CDR2 SVGIG (reference sequence). The CDR3 is 15 amino acids. V was clipped by 3 bases and J by 4 bases; unmatched bases: 7. Sequencing was performed with immunoSEQ multiplex PCR; in TCRdb, only in-frame clones are kept and a portion is missing. Seen here are over 200,000 clones, approximately 83% observed once, and the top ten hold about 2.9%. The J gene is TRBJ2-5, the V gene TRBV30, with 11 positions matching TRBD1. The sequence derives from a woman in her 30s who had recovered from COVID-19. The sequencing input was peripheral blood. The DNA for the CDR3 is TGTGCCTGGAGGGAGGGACAGGGGGTCCGAGAGACCCAGTACTTC. As protein: CAWREGQGVRETQYF.